This is a list of T cell receptor beta chains from one sample in a study of T cell repertoires in cytomegalovirus infection. TCRdb re-called the reads through MiXCR, storing one row per CDR3 protein. The sample yields hundreds of thousands of distinct CDR3 sequences, 32% seen once. No antigens are known for them. Specimen: cultured CD8+ T cells from PBMCs, collected from culture after CMV antigen stimulation. These receptor sequences come from a human donor in good health (CMV status not recorded). Some clones in this sample may be carry-over from other donors' samples. CDR3s include the opening cysteine and the closing phenylalanine or tryptophan. A D gene is named only where the DNA matches it firmly. Size tells how often a clone was seen (once, few, many) or the class of an expanded clone, and some rows leave it out.

CDR3aa: CASSQGEERRETQYF
CDR3nt: TGCGCCAGCAGCCAAGGCGAAGAGAGGAGAGAGACCCAGTACTTC
len: 15
v_gene: TRBV4-1
d_gene: NA
abundance: NA
j_gene: TRBJ2-5

CDR3aa: CASSYPSSGGTDTQYF
CDR3nt: TGTGCCAGCAGTTACCCCTCCAGCGGGGGCACAGATACGCAGTATTTT
len: 16
v_gene: TRBV6-5
d_gene: TRBD2
abundance: NA
j_gene: TRBJ2-3

CDR3aa: CASSYSPGNTEAFF
CDR3nt: TGTGCCAGCAGTTACTCGCCAGGGAACACTGAAGCTTTCTTT
len: 14
v_gene: TRBV6-5
d_gene: NA
abundance: many
j_gene: TRBJ1-1

CDR3aa: CATGTSGTYEQYF
CDR3nt: TGTGCCACCGGGACTAGCGGGACCTACGAGCAGTACTTC
len: 13
v_gene: TRBV19
d_gene: TRBD2
abundance: NA
j_gene: TRBJ2-7

CDR3aa: CASSLRDRDYNEQFF
CDR3nt: TGTGCCAGCAGTCTCCGGGACAGGGATTACAATGAGCAGTTCTTC
len: 15
v_gene: TRBV27
d_gene: TRBD1
abundance: few
j_gene: TRBJ2-1

CDR3aa: CASSSSPAGGADTQYF
CDR3nt: TGTGCCAGCAGCTCAAGCCCAGCGGGGGGGGCAGATACGCAGTATTTT
len: 16
v_gene: TRBV4-2
d_gene: TRBD2
abundance: many
j_gene: TRBJ2-3

CDR3aa: CASRSGTGTANYGYTF
CDR3nt: TGTGCCAGCAGATCCGGGACAGGGACCGCTAACTATGGCTACACCTTC
len: 16
v_gene: TRBV28
d_gene: TRBD1
abundance: NA
j_gene: TRBJ1-2

CDR3aa: CASSPPGLAEYNEQFF
CDR3nt: TGTGCCAGCAGCCCGCCGGGACTAGCGGAGTACAATGAGCAGTTCTTC
len: 16
v_gene: TRBV7-6
d_gene: TRBD2
abundance: NA
j_gene: TRBJ2-1

CDR3aa: CASSPLGQGATYEQYF
CDR3nt: TGTGCCAGCAGTCCCCTCGGACAGGGGGCAACCTACGAGCAGTACTTC
len: 16
v_gene: TRBV6-1
d_gene: TRBD1
abundance: NA
j_gene: TRBJ2-7

CDR3aa: CACSPLSGSEAFF
CDR3nt: TGTGCCTGCAGCCCCTTAAGTGGGAGCGAAGCTTTCTTT
len: 13
v_gene: TRBV5-4
d_gene: NA
abundance: NA
j_gene: TRBJ1-1

CDR3aa: CATSRTGIGQPQHF
CDR3nt: TGTGCCACCAGCAGGACAGGGATCGGACAGCCCCAGCATTTT
len: 14
v_gene: TRBV15
d_gene: TRBD1
abundance: NA
j_gene: TRBJ1-5

CDR3aa: CASSATVSSYNSPLHF
CDR3nt: TGTGCCAGCAGCGCGACAGTGAGCTCCTATAATTCACCCCTCCACTTT
len: 16
v_gene: TRBV7-2
d_gene: NA
abundance: many
j_gene: TRBJ1-6

CDR3aa: CASSRRGEAQYF
CDR3nt: TGTGCCAGCAGTCGCCGGGGGGAGGCCCAGTACTTC
len: 12
v_gene: TRBV27
d_gene: TRBD2
abundance: NA
j_gene: TRBJ2-5

CDR3aa: CSAGETGVGSYNEQFF
CDR3nt: TGCAGTGCTGGGGAAACAGGGGTGGGCTCCTACAATGAGCAGTTCTTC
len: 16
v_gene: TRBV20-1
d_gene: TRBD1
abundance: NA
j_gene: TRBJ2-1

CDR3aa: CASSLNGGTYNEQFF
CDR3nt: TGTGCCAGCAGCTTAAATGGGGGGACCTACAATGAGCAGTTCTTC
len: 15
v_gene: TRBV7-2
d_gene: NA
abundance: NA
j_gene: TRBJ2-1